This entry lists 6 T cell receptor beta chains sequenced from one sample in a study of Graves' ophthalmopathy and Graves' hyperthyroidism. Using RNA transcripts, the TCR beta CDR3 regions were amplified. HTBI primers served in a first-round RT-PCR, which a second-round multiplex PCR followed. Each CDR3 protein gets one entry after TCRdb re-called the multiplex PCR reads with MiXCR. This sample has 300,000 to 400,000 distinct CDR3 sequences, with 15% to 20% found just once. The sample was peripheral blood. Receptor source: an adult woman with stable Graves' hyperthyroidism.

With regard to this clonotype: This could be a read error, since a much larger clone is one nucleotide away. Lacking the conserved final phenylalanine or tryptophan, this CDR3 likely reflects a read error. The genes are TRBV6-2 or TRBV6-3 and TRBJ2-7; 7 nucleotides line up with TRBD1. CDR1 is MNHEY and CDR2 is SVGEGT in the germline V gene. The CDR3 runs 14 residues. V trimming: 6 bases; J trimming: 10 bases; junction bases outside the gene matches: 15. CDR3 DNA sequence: TGTGCCAGCAGGCGGATCTACTCCGACAGGGACCAGTACCCC. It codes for CASRRIYSDRDQYP.

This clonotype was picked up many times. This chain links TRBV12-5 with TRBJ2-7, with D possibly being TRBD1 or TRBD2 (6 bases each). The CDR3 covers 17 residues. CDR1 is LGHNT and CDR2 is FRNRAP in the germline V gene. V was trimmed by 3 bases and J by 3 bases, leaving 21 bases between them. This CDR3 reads CASGFPRGAEGDYEQYF. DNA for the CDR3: TGTGCTAGTGGTTTTCCGCGCGGGGCGGAGGGGGACTACGAGCAGTACTTC.

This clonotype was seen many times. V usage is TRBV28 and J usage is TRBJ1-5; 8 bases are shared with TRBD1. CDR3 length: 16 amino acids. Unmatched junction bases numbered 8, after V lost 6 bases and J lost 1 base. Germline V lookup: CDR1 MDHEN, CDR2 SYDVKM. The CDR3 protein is CASRLPYRGSNQPQHF. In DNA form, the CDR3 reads TGTGCCAGCAGGTTACCGTACAGGGGGAGCAATCAGCCCCAGCATTTT.

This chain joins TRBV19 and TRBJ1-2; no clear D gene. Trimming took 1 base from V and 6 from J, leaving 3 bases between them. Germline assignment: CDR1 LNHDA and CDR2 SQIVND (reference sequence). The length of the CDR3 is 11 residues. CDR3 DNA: TGTGCCAGTAGTATAGGAGATGGCTACACCTTC. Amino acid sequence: CASSIGDGYTF.

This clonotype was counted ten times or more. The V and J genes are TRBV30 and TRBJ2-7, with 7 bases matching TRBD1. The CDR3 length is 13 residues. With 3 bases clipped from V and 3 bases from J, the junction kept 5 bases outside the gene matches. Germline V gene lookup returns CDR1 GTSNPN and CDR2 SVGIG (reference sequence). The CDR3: CAWRRQGYYEQYF. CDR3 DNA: TGTGCCTGGAGGAGACAGGGCTACTACGAGCAGTACTTC.

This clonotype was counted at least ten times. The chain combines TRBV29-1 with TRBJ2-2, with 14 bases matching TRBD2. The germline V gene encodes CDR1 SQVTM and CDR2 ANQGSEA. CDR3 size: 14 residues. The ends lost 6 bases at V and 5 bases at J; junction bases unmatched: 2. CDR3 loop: CSVGTSGSTGELFF. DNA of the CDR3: TGCAGCGTAGGGACTAGCGGGAGTACCGGGGAGCTGTTTTTT.